Below are 10 T cell receptor beta chains sequenced from a single sample in a study of lymphopenia after photon versus proton radiotherapy. Assay: immunoSEQ multiplex PCR; the TCRdb copy retains only in-frame clones and omits some. This table has roughly 63,000 clones, around 85% appearing once. The sequences come from peripheral blood, collected from a patient treated with proton-based radiotherapy. The receptor set was obtained from a man between 60 and 75 years old with pancreatic cancer.

This rearrangement joins TRBV28 to TRBJ2-7, with D hard to call. Between the trimmed V and J ends, which lost 3 bases and 6 bases, there was a span of 6 bases. CDR1 and CDR2 from the germline V gene are MDHEN and SYDVKM. The CDR3 has 11 residues. This CDR3 reads CASSFAGEQYF. Here the CDR3 DNA reads TGTGCCAGCAGTTTCGCCGGCGAGCAGTACTTC.

The chain uses TRBV18 and TRBJ2-1; 7 nucleotides agree with TRBD2. With V trimmed by 2 bases and J by 2 bases, 3 bases remained unmatched. Germline CDR1 reads KGHSH; CDR2 reads LQKENI. The CDR3 covers 15 residues. CDR3 loop: CASSPSLAAYNEQFF. DNA of the CDR3: TGTGCCAGCTCACCATCGCTAGCGGCCTACAATGAGCAGTTCTTC.

This chain uses TRBV5-6 with TRBJ1-1, with 7 bases that match TRBD1. The CDR3 contains 17 residues. Germline V gene lookup returns CDR1 SGHDT and CDR2 YYEEEE. Germline trimming cut 4 bases from V and 1 base from J; bases unmatched to any gene: 13. In DNA, the CDR3 is TGTGCCAGCAGCACGATGCAAAACAGGGGAAGGAACACTGAAGCTTTCTTT. It encodes CASSTMQNRGRNTEAFF.

The chain joins TRBV15 to TRBJ2-7; 7 bases line up with TRBD2. Germline loops: CDR1 LNHNV, CDR2 YYDKDF (reference sequence). The CDR3 length is 13 residues. J gave up 5 bases and V 5 bases, and 6 bases lay outside the gene matches. CDR3 DNA sequence: TGTGCCACCAGCGGGGGGGGTGGACACGAGCAGTACTTC. It codes for CATSGGGGHEQYF.

V and J are TRBV28 and TRBJ1-5; D is ambiguous. Germline CDR1 and CDR2: MDHEN and SYDVKM. CDR3 length: 16 residues. V was cut by 3 bases and J by 4 bases, with 16 bases left in between. The CDR3 loop reads CASSFTLKGLNQPQHF. The DNA for the CDR3 is TGTGCCAGCAGTTTTACTCTAAAGGGTTTAAATCAGCCCCAGCATTTT. The whole variable domain, filled in from reference TRBV28 and TRBJ1-5, reads DVKVTQSSRYLVKRTGEKVFLECVQDMDHENMFWYRQDPGLGLRLIYFSYDVKMKEKGDIPEGYSVSREKKERFSLILESASTNQTSMYLCASSFTLKGLNQPQHFGDGTRLSIL.

The chain employs TRBV25-1 and TRBJ2-2; TRBD1 agrees at 10 bases. The germline gives CDR1 MGHDK, CDR2 SYGVNS. With 8 bases clipped from V and 1 base from J, the junction kept 10 bases outside the gene matches. This CDR3 spans 17 amino acids. The CDR3, as DNA: TGTGCCAGCGGTCCCGGGACAGGGGCCGGGAACACCGGGGAGCTGTTTTTT. Its translation: CASGPGTGAGNTGELFF.

The CDR3 protein is CASSYSGAYEQYF. CDR3 bases: TGTGCCAGCAGCTATAGCGGGGCCTACGAGCAGTACTTC. This rearrangement joins TRBV7-9 to TRBJ2-5, with 8 positions matching TRBD2. The J call may be faulty, since TRBJ2-7 better matches the DNA end. Germline assignment: CDR1 SEHNR and CDR2 FQNEAQ (reference sequence). The CDR3 loop spans 13 amino acids.

The V and J genes are TRBV5-1 and TRBJ1-2; unclear D gene. The CDR3 consists of 12 residues. CDR1 and CDR2 (germline): SGHRS, YFSETQ. Trimming removed 5 bases at V and 1 base at J, with 6 bases between. The CDR3 spells CASSPGNYGYTF. The CDR3 DNA reads as TGCGCCAGCAGTCCTGGTAACTATGGCTACACCTTC.

The rearrangement links TRBV2 to TRBJ1-1; D remains unclear. This CDR3 spans 12 amino acids. Germline-derived CDR1 and CDR2 are SNHLY and FYNNEI. The V end lost 2 bases, the J end lost 11 bases, and 12 bases lay between the germline ends. The CDR3 DNA reads TGTGCCAGCAGTGAATCGTCGATTTTTGCTTTCTTT. Protein: CASSESSIFAFF.

The gene calls are TRBV6-5 and TRBJ1-1, with 8 bases lining up with TRBD1. V dropped 7 bases and J dropped 5; count of bases not matched to a gene: 12. CDR1 and CDR2 (germline): MNHEY, SVGAGI. The CDR3 runs to 15 residues. The CDR3 sequence is CASTFSRGRVTEAFF. For the CDR3, the DNA is TGTGCCAGCACCTTCTCCAGGGGGCGCGTGACTGAAGCTTTCTTT.